Listed here are 23 T cell receptor beta chains from one sample, sequenced in a study of CD4+ T cells in melanoma. Libraries were prepared by immunoSEQ multiplex PCR; TCRdb keeps only in-frame clonotypes and omits some of them. This repertoire shows fewer than 11,000 clones, nearly 80% found once; its top ten account for approximately 21%. Sequenced material: cells from a culture (not recorded whether cultured in vitro). The receptors originated from a human donor with melanoma.

The chain couples TRBV14 to TRBJ2-3, with TRBD2 matching 7 bases. V dropped 0 bases and J dropped 0; count of bases not matched to a gene: 9. CDR1 SGHDN and CDR2 FVKESK come from the germline V gene. The CDR3 spans 18 residues. CDR3 residues: CASSQDLGGTMSTDTQYF. CDR3 coding DNA: TGTGCCAGCAGCCAAGATCTCGGTGGGACTATGAGCACAGATACGCAGTATTTT.

This clone was counted a few times. DNA of the CDR3: TGTGCCAGCAGTGAACGGGTATTGGTCAGGGGGCTCGGGGCTTTCTTT. Protein: CASSERVLVRGLGAFF. This chain connects TRBV2 to TRBJ1-1, with 8 bases aligning to TRBD1. CDR1 is SNHLY, CDR2 FYNNEI, per germline. V lost 2 bases to trimming and J lost 11 bases; unmatched junction nucleotides: 16. CDR3 length equals 16 residues.

The V call is TRBV19, the J call TRBJ1-2; D is undetermined. The V and J ends lost 3 bases and 4 bases respectively, with 6 bases between them. Germline V gene sequence: CDR1 LNHDA, CDR2 SQIVND (reference sequence). The CDR3 length is 12 residues. The CDR3 bases are TGTGCCAGTAGTATGGACCTCTATGGCTACACCTTC. Residues: CASSMDLYGYTF.

The genes are TRBV25-1 and TRBJ1-4, with TRBD1 as a possible D gene (5 bases). Germline CDR1 MGHDK, CDR2 SYGVNS. The CDR3 totals 16 residues. The V gene lost 1 base and the J gene lost 0 bases, with 9 bases spanning the gap. The CDR3 bases are TGTGCCAGCAGTGAATTAGGAGGGGCAACTAATGAAAAACTGTTTTTT. Translated, it gives CASSELGGATNEKLFF.

The CDR3, as DNA: TGTGCCTGGAGGGGGGGGTTGTACACTGAAGCTTTCTTT. Translation: CAWRGGLYTEAFF. The chain combines TRBV30 with TRBJ1-1; a weak D match, TRBD1 (5 bases). V was clipped by 3 bases and J by 3 bases, with 11 bases between them. CDR3 length equals 13 residues. Germline CDR1 and CDR2: GTSNPN and SVGIG (reference sequence).

The CDR3 loop is CASSESGWQNIQYF. The CDR3 coding sequence is TGTGCCAGCAGTGAATCGGGCTGGCAGAACATTCAGTACTTC. The rearrangement joins TRBV2 to TRBJ2-4; D gene uncertain. V lost 2 bases to trimming and J lost 7 bases, with 12 bases between them. Germline V CDR1 and CDR2: SNHLY, FYNNEI. The CDR3 has 14 residues.

The chain couples TRBV15 to TRBJ2-3; D remains unclear. This CDR3 is 12 amino acids long. The germline CDR1 and CDR2 sequences are LNHNV and YYDKDF (reference sequence). V was trimmed by 1 base and J by 7 bases, leaving 6 bases between them. The DNA of the CDR3 is TGTGCCACCAGCAGAGTGGGAAATACGCAGTATTTT. This encodes CATSRVGNTQYF.

The V call is TRBV7-9, the J call TRBJ2-1; 14 bases are a match to TRBD2. The CDR3 has 18 amino acids. CDR1 is SEHNR and CDR2 is FQNEAQ in the germline V gene (reference sequence). V shed 2 bases and J 7 bases; nucleotides not matched to a gene: 10. This CDR3 reads CASSLPGTSGGQGNEQFF. The CDR3 coding sequence is TGTGCCAGCAGCTTACCCGGGACTAGCGGGGGCCAAGGGAATGAGCAGTTCTTC.

By share, this clone ranks as medium-sized. The rearrangement joins TRBV7-6 to TRBJ2-7, with TRBD1 matching over 7 bases. The CDR3 is 15 residues long. V shed 1 base, J shed 6 bases, and the junction held 9 bases outside the gene matches. The germline CDR1 and CDR2 sequences are SGHVS and FNYEAQ. Written as DNA, the CDR3 is TGTGCCAGCAGCTTAGACTCCGGGACAGTAGGCGAGCAGTACTTC. It codes for CASSLDSGTVGEQYF. Full variable domain (outside the CDR3, taken from reference TRBV7-6 and TRBJ2-7): GAGVSQSPRYKVTKRGQDVALRCDPISGHVSLYWYRQALGQGPEFLTYFNYEAQQDKSGLPNDRFSAERPEGSISTLTIQRTEQRDSAMYRCASSLDSGTVGEQYFGPGTRLTVT.

This clone appeared once. The CDR3 loop reads CASSVSGLSSGANVLTF. The DNA of the CDR3 is TGCGCCAGCAGTGTCAGTGGTTTAAGCTCTGGGGCCAACGTCCTGACTTTC. The chain has TRBV5-1 and TRBJ2-6; D unclear. With 5 bases removed from V and 0 bases from J, the gap between germline ends came to 15 bases. The CDR3 is 17 residues long. Germline CDR1 and CDR2: SGHRS and YFSETQ.

This clone is medium-sized by share. The V and J genes are TRBV7-9 and TRBJ1-5, with 7 bases lining up with TRBD1. This CDR3 has 15 amino acids. The V gene's germline CDR1 is SEHNR and CDR2 FQNEAQ (reference sequence). V was clipped by 4 bases and J by 4 bases; unmatched bases: 7. CDR3 DNA: TGTGCCAGCAGCTCGACAGGGCCGGGAAATCAGCCCCAGCATTTT. Its translation is CASSSTGPGNQPQHF.

This clone is a singleton in its sample. V usage is TRBV2 and J usage is TRBJ1-2; perhaps TRBD1 as D (5 bases). V gave up 6 bases and J gave up 2 bases, with 13 bases separating them. The CDR3 is 14 amino acids. CDR1 SNHLY and CDR2 FYNNEI come from the germline V gene. CDR3 amino acids: CASSEQDRNYGYTF. DNA of the CDR3: TGTGCCAGCAGCGAACAAGACAGAAACTATGGCTACACCTTC.

The genes are TRBV5-8 and TRBJ2-3; 15 bases align to TRBD2. CDR1 is SGHTS and CDR2 is YDEGEE in the germline V gene. The CDR3 spans 17 residues. The V and J ends lost 4 bases and 5 bases, in that order; junction bases with no gene match: 8. The CDR3 bases are TGTGCCAGCAGCCAGCCGGGACTAGCGGGGGGAAGAGATACGCAGTATTTT. This sequence encodes CASSQPGLAGGRDTQYF.

The chain uses TRBV7-2 and TRBJ1-5; D remains unclear. This CDR3 has 15 amino acids. The V gene lost 3 bases and the J gene lost 0 bases, with 9 bases spanning the gap. CDR1 SGHTA and CDR2 FQGNSA come from the germline V gene. The DNA of the CDR3 is TGTGCCAGCAGCTTTTTCCCGGGTAGCAATCAGCCCCAGCATTTT. Translation gives CASSFFPGSNQPQHF.

V is TRBV15 and J is TRBJ2-7; D perhaps matches TRBD2 (7 bases). Germline-derived CDR1 and CDR2 are LNHNV and YYDKDF (reference sequence). This CDR3 region has 17 residues. Trimming cost V 0 bases and J 4 bases, with 19 bases left between them. In DNA, the CDR3 is TGTGCCACCAGCAGAGATCTTCGGGGGGCGCGCAGGTACGAGCAGTACTTC. Its protein is CATSRDLRGARRYEQYF.

The DNA of the CDR3 is TGTGCCTGGAGCGAAATAACAGGGAGTGAGCAGTTCTTC. It translates to CAWSEITGSEQFF. V usage is TRBV30 and J usage is TRBJ2-1; a weak D match, TRBD1 (6 bases). The CDR3 has 13 residues. The germline V gene encodes CDR1 GTSNPN and CDR2 SVGIG (reference sequence). The V gene lost 3 bases and the J gene lost 9 bases, with 15 bases spanning the gap.

This clone was picked up a small number of times. The chain uses TRBV4-1 and TRBJ2-1, with TRBD2 identical over 7 bases. The V and J ends lost 3 bases and 5 bases, in that order; junction bases with no gene match: 4. This CDR3 is built from 14 residues. Germline V gives CDR1 MGHRA, CDR2 YSYEKL. This CDR3 reads CASSHGGTDNEQFF. Here the CDR3 DNA reads TGCGCCAGCAGCCACGGGGGGACGGACAATGAGCAGTTCTTC.

V is TRBV3-1 (or the pseudogene TRBV3-2) and J is TRBJ2-7; 7 nucleotides match TRBD1. Germline-derived CDR1 and CDR2 are LGHDT and YNNKEL (reference sequence). J lost 4 bases, V lost 8 bases, and 8 bases had no gene match. This CDR3 region has 13 residues. CDR3 sequence: CASGLGTAYEQYF. CDR3 bases: TGTGCCAGCGGCCTAGGGACAGCTTACGAGCAGTACTTC.

The V call is TRBV4-1, the J call TRBJ2-1; 9 bases agree with TRBD1. The CDR3 spans 15 residues. The germline CDR1 and CDR2 sequences are MGHRA and YSYEKL. The V and J ends lost 7 bases and 9 bases, in that order; junction bases with no gene match: 13. Here the CDR3 reads CASMSGTGLISEQFF. CDR3 DNA sequence: TGCGCCAGCATGTCCGGGACAGGGCTAATATCTGAGCAGTTCTTC.

The chain's CDR3 is CAWSRTDSNEKLFF. The CDR3 bases are TGTGCCTGGAGCCGGACGGATAGTAATGAAAAACTGTTTTTT. The chain joins TRBV30 to TRBJ1-4; no firm D call. Germline lookup yields CDR1 GTSNPN and CDR2 SVGIG (reference sequence). The CDR3 contains 14 residues. Trimming left V 3 bases short and J 4 bases short, with 12 bases between. The variable domain in full, with the rest retrieved from reference TRBV30 and TRBJ1-4, is SQTIHQWPATLVQPVGSPLSLECTVEGTSNPNLYWYRQAAGRGLQLLFYSVGIGQISSEVPQNLSASRPQDRQFILSSKKLLLSDSGFYLCAWSRTDSNEKLFFGSGTQLSVL.

The V call is TRBV11-2, the J call TRBJ2-7; weak D call: TRBD2 (6 bases). V was clipped by 5 bases and J by 3 bases, with 20 bases between them. Germline CDR1 SGHAT, CDR2 FQNNGV. The CDR3 is made up of 16 amino acids. The CDR3 region is CASSPLPAGRNYEQYF. CDR3 in DNA: TGTGCCAGCAGCCCCCTACCGGCGGGACGGAACTACGAGCAGTACTTC.

This chain joins TRBV6-6 and TRBJ1-5; possibly TRBD1 for D (6 bases). This CDR3 has 15 amino acids. CDR1 is MNHNY, CDR2 SVGAGI, per germline (reference sequence). With 5 bases removed from V and 2 bases from J, the gap between germline ends came to 13 bases. The CDR3 loop reads CASSGRGEGNQPQHF. CDR3 DNA: TGTGCCAGCAGTGGCAGGGGCGAGGGCAATCAGCCCCAGCATTTT.

The gene calls are TRBV11-2 and TRBJ2-1; TRBD2 aligns across 10 bases. CDR3 length: 17 amino acids. Germline trimming cut 2 bases from V and 2 bases from J; bases unmatched to any gene: 6. From germline, CDR1 is SGHAT and CDR2 FQNNGV. The CDR3 is CASSLYKRGGAYNEQFF. Written as DNA, the CDR3 is TGTGCCAGCAGCTTATATAAGCGGGGGGGCGCCTACAATGAGCAGTTCTTC.